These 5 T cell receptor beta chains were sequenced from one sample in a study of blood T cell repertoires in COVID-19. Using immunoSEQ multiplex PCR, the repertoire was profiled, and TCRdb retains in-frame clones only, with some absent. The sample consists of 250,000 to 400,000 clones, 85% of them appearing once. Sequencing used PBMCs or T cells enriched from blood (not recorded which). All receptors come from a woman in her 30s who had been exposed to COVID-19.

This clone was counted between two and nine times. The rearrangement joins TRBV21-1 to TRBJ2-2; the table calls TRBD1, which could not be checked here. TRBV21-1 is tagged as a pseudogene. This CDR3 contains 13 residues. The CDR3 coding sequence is TGTGCCAGGGGACAGGGGGACACCGGGGAGCTGTTTTTT. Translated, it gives CARGQGDTGELFF.

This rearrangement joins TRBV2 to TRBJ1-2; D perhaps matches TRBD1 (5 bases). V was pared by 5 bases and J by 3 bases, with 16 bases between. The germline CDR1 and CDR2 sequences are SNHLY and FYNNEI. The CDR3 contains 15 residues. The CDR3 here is CASSSQANYYYGYTF. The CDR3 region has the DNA TGTGCCAGCAGTTCACAGGCGAACTATTACTATGGCTACACCTTC.

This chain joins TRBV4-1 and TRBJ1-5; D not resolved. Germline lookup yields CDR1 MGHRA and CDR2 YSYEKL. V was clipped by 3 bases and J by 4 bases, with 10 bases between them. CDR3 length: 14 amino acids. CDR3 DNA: TGCGCCAGCAGCCAGGATTGGAGTAATCAGCCCCAGCATTTT. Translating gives CASSQDWSNQPQHF.

The CDR3 is CASRRAQLNYGYTF. Here the CDR3 DNA reads TGTGCCAGCAGGAGGGCGCAACTTAACTATGGCTACACCTTC. The chain has TRBV28 and TRBJ1-2; D gene uncertain. CDR3 length equals 14 residues. Trimming pared 6 bases from V and 1 base from J, leaving 12 bases between. Germline V gene lookup returns CDR1 MDHEN and CDR2 SYDVKM.

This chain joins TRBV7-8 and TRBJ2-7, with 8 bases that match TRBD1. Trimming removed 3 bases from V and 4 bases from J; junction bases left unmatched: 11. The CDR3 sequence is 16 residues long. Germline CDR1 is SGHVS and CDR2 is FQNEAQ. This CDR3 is CASSLNQGASGYEQYF. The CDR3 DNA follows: TGTGCCAGCAGCTTGAATCAGGGGGCAAGCGGGTACGAGCAGTACTTC.